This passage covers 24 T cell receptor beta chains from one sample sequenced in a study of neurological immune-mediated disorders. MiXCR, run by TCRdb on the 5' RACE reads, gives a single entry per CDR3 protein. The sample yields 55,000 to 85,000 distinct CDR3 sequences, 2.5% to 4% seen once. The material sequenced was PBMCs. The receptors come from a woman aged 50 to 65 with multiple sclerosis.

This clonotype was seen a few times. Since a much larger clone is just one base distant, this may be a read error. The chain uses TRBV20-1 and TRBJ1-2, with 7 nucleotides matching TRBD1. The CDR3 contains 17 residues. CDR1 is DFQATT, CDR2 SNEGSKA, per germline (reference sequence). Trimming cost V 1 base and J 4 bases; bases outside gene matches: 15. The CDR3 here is CSARAAPGQKQIYGYTF. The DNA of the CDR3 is TGCAGTGCTAGAGCAGCTCCGGGACAGAAGCAAATCTATGGCTACACCTTC.

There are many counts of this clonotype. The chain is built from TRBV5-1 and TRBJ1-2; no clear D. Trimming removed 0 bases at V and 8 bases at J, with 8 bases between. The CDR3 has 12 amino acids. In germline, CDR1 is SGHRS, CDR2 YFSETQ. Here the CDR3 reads CASSLGVGGYTF. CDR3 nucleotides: TGCGCCAGCAGCTTGGGGGTCGGCGGCTACACCTTC.

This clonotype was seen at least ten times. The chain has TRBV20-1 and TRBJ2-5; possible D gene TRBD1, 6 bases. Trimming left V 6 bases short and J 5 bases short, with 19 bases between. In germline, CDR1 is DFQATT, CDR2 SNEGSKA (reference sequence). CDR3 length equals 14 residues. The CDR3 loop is CSAQDLQGVETQYF. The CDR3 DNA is TGCAGTGCCCAGGATCTACAGGGAGTCGAGACCCAGTACTTC.

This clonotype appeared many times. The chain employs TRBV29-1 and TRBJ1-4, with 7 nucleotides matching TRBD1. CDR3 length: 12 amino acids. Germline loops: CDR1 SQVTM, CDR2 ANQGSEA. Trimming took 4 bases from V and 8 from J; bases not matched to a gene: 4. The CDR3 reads CSVGVTGEKLFF. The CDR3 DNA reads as TGCAGCGTTGGTGTGACAGGGGAAAAACTGTTTTTT.

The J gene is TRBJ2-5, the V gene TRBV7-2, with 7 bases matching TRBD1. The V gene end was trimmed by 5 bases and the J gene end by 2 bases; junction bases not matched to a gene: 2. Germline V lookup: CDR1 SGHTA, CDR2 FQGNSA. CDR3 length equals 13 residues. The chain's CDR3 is CASSMGQQETQYF. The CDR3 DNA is TGTGCCAGCAGCATGGGACAGCAAGAGACCCAGTACTTC. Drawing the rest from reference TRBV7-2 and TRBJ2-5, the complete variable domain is GAGVSQSPSNKVTEKGKDVELRCDPISGHTALYWYRQSLGQGLEFLIYFQGNSAPDKSGLPSDRFSAERTGGSVSTLTIQRTQQEDSAVYLCASSMGQQETQYFGPGTRLLVL.

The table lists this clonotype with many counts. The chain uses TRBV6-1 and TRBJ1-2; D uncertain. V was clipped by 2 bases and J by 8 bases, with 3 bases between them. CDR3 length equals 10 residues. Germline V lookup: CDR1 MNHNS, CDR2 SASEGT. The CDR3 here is CASSERGYTF. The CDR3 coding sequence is TGTGCCAGCAGTGAAAGAGGCTACACCTTC.

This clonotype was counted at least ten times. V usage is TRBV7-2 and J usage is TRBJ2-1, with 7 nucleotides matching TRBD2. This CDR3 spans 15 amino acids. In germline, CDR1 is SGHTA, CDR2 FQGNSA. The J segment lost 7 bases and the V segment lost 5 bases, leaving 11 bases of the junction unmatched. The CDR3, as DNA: TGTGCCAGCAGCCGTCAGCGGGGCCCCCGGAATGAGCAGTTCTTC. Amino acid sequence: CASSRQRGPRNEQFF.

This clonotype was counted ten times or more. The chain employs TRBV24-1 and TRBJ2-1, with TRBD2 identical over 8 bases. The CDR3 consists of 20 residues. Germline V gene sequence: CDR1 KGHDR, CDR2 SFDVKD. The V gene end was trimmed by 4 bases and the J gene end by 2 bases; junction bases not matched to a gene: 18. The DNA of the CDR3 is TGTGCCACCAGTGACTTTGGGGGGGCCTCCGGAGCGGGAGCCTACAATGAGCAGTTCTTC. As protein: CATSDFGGASGAGAYNEQFF.

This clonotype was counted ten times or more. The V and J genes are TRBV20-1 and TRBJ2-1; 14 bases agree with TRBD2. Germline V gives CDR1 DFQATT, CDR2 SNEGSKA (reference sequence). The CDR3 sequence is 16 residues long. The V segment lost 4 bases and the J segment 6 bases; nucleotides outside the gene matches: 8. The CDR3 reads CSATRWTSGRPNEQFF. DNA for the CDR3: TGCAGTGCTACAAGATGGACTAGCGGGAGGCCCAATGAGCAGTTCTTC.

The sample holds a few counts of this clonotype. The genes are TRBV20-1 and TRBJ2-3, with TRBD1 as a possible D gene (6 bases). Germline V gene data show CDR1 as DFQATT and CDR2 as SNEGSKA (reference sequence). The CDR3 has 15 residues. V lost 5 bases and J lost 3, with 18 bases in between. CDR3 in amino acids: CSAGNRAAGTDTQYF. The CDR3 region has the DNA TGCAGTGCTGGAAACAGGGCTGCAGGTACAGATACGCAGTATTTT.

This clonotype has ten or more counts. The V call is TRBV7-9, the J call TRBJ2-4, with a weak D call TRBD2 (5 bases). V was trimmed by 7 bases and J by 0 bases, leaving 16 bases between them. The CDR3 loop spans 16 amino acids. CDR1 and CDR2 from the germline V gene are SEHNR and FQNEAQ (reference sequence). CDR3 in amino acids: CASTPPGGLAKNIQYF. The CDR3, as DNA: TGTGCCAGCACCCCCCCTGGAGGACTAGCCAAAAACATTCAGTACTTC.

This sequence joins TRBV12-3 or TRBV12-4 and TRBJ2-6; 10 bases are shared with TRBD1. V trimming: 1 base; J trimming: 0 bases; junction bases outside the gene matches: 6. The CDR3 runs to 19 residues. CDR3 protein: CASSLVWDRGPSGANVLTF. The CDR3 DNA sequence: TGTGCCAGCAGTTTAGTATGGGACAGGGGTCCCTCTGGGGCCAACGTCCTGACTTTC.

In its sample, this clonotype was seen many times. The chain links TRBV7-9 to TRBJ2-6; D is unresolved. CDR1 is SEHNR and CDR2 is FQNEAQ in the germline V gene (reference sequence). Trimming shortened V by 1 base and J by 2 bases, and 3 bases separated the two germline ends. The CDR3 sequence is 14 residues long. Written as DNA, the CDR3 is TGTGCCAGCAGCTTAGGGGCTGGGGCCAACGTCCTGACTTTC. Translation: CASSLGAGANVLTF. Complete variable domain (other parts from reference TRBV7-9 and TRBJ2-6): DTGVSQNPRHKITKRGQNVTFRCDPISEHNRLYWYRQTLGQGPEFLTYFQNEAQLEKSRLLSDRFSAERPKGSFSTLEIQRTEQGDSAMYLCASSLGAGANVLTFGAGSRLTVL.

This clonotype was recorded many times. CDR3 coding DNA: TGCGCCAGCAGCGTGGGACGAAGCTCCTACGAGCAGTACTTC. Residues: CASSVGRSSYEQYF. The J gene is TRBJ2-7, the V gene TRBV5-1, with D perhaps matching TRBD1 or TRBD2 (5 bases each). Germline CDR1 SGHRS, CDR2 YFSETQ. The V and J ends lost 4 bases and 0 bases respectively, with 11 bases between them. The CDR3 sequence is 14 residues long. Full variable domain (remainder filled in from reference TRBV5-1 and TRBJ2-7): KAGVTQTPRYLIKTRGQQVTLSCSPISGHRSVSWYQQTPGQGLQFLFEYFSETQRNKGNFPGRFSGRQFSNSRSEMNVSTLELGDSALYLCASSVGRSSYEQYFGPGTRLTVT.

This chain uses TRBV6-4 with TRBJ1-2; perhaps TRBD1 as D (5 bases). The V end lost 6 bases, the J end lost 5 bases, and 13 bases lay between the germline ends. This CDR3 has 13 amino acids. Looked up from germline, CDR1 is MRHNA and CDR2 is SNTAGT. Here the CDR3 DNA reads TGTGCCAGCAGCATGGGGCAGGGTTATGGCTACACCTTC. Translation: CASSMGQGYGYTF.

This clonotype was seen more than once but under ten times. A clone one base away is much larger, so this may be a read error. The CDR3 protein is CASSLEIARPNEQFF. The CDR3 coding sequence is TGCGCCAGCAGCTTGGAAATAGCAAGACCTAATGAGCAGTTCTTC. The rearrangement links TRBV5-1 to TRBJ2-1; no definite D call. The CDR3 sequence is 15 residues long. Between the trimmed V and J ends, which lost 0 bases and 7 bases, there was a span of 14 bases. Germline loops: CDR1 SGHRS, CDR2 YFSETQ.

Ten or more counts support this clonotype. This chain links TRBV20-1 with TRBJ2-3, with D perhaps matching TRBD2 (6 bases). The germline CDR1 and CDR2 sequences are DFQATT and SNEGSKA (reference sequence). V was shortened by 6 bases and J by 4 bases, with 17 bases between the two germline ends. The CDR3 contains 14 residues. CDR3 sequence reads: CSARLGFFPDTQYF. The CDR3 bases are TGCAGTGCCCGACTAGGCTTTTTTCCAGATACGCAGTATTTT.

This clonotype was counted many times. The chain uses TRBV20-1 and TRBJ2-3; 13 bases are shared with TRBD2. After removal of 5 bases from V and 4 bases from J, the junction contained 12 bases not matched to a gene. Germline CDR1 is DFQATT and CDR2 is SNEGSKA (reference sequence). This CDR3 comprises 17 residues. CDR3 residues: CSAGTTSGGAGADTQYF. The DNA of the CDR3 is TGCAGTGCTGGAACCACTAGCGGGGGGGCTGGGGCAGATACGCAGTATTTT.

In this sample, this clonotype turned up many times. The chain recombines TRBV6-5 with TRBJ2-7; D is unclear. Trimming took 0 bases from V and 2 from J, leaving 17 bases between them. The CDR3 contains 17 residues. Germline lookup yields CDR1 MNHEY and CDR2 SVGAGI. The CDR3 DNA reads TGTGCCAGCAGTTACTCGGAAGTCTTTGGCGCGCCCTACGAGCAGTACTTC. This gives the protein CASSYSEVFGAPYEQYF.

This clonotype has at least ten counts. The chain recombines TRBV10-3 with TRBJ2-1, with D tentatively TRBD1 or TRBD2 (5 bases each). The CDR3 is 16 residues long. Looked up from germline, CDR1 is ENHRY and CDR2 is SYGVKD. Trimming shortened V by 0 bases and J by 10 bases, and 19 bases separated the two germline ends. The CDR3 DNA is TGTGCCATCAGTGAGTCTCTAGAGGGGCCGGCGTCGGAGCAGTTCTTC. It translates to CAISESLEGPASEQFF.

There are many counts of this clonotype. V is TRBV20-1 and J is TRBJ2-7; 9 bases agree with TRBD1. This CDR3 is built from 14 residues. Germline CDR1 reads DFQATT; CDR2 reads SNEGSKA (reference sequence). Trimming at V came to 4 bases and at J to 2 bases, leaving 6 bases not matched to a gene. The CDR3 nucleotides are TGCAGTGCTACGGGACAGGGATCCACCTACGAGCAGTACTTC. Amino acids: CSATGQGSTYEQYF.

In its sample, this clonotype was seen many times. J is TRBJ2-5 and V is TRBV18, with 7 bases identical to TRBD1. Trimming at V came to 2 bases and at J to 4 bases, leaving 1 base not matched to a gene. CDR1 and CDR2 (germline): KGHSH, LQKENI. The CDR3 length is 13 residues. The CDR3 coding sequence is TGTGCCAGCTCACCAAACAGGGGAGAGACCCAGTACTTC. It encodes CASSPNRGETQYF.

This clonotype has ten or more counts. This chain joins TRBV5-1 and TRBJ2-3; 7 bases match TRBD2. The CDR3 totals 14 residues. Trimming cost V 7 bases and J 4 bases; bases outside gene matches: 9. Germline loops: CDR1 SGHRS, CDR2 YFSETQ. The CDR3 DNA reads TGCGCCAGCCGGGGACTACCTAAAGCAGATACGCAGTATTTT. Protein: CASRGLPKADTQYF.

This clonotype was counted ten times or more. The CDR3 sequence: CASSRHSGTDYEQYV. CDR3 nucleotides: TGTGCCAGCAGTCGGCATTCCGGGACAGACTACGAGCAGTACGTC. The genes are TRBV6-5 and TRBJ2-7, with TRBD1 identical over 7 bases. The germline V gene has CDR1 MNHEY and CDR2 SVGAGI. The V gene end was trimmed by 5 bases and the J gene end by 3 bases; junction bases not matched to a gene: 10. This CDR3 is 15 amino acids long.